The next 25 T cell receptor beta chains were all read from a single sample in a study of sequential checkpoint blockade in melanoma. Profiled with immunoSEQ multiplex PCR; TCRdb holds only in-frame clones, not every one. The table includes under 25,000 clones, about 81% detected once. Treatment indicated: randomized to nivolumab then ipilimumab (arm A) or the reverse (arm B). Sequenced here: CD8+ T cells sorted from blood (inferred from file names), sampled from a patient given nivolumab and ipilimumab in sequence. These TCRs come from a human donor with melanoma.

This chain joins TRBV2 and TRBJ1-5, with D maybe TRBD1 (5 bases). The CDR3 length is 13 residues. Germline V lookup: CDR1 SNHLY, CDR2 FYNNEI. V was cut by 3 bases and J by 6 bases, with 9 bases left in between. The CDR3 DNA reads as TGTGCCAGCAGTGACAGGGTTTTTCAGCCCCAGCATTTT. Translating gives CASSDRVFQPQHF.

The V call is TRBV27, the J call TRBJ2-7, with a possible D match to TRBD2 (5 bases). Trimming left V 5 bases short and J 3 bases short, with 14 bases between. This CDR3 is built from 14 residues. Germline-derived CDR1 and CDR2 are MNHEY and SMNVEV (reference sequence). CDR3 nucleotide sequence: TGTGCCAGCAGTCCCGGGAACAGACACTACGAGCAGTACTTC. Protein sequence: CASSPGNRHYEQYF.

CDR3 amino acids: CASSQEEGNYGYTF. The CDR3 nucleotides are TGCGCCAGCAGCCAAGAGGAGGGTAACTATGGCTACACCTTC. This chain uses TRBV4-1 with TRBJ1-2; D gene ambiguous. The germline CDR1 and CDR2 sequences are MGHRA and YSYEKL. Trimming took 0 bases from V and 1 from J, leaving 6 bases between them. This CDR3 is 14 amino acids long.

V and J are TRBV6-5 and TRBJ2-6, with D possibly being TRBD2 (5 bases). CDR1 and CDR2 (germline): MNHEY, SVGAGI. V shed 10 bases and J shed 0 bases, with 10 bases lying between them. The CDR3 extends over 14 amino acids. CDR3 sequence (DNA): TGTGCCACCGGAGAGGGCTCTGGGGCCAACGTCCTGACTTTC. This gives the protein CATGEGSGANVLTF.

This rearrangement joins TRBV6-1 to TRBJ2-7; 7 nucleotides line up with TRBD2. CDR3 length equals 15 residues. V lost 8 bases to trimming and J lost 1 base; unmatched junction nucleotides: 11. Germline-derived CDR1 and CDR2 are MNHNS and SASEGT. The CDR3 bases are TGTGCCAGCGCCGATGGGGACTACCTGTCCTACGAGCAGTACTTC. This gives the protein CASADGDYLSYEQYF.

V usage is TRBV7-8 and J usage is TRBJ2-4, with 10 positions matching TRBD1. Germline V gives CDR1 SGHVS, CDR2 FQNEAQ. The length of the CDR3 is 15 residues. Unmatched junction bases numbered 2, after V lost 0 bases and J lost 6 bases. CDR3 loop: CASSLAGQGGNIQYF. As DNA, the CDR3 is TGTGCCAGCAGCTTAGCAGGACAGGGGGGAAACATTCAGTACTTC.

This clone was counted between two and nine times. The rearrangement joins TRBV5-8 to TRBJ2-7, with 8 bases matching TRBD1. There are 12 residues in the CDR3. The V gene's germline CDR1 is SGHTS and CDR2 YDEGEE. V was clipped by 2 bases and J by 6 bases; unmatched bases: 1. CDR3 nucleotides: TGTGCCAGCAGCTTAGACAGGGGCGAGCAGTACTTC. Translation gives CASSLDRGEQYF.

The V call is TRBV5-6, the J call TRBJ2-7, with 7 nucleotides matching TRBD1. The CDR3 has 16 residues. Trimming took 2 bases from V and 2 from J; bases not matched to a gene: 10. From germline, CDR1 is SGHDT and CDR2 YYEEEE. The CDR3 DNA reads TGTGCCAGCAGCTTAGATCATGGGCAGGGGGCCTACGAGCAGTACTTC. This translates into CASSLDHGQGAYEQYF.

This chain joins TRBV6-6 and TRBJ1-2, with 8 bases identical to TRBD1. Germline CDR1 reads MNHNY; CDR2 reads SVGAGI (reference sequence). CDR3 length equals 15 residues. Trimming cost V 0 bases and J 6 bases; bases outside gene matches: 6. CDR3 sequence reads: CASSYSTQGVDGYTF. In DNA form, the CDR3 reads TGTGCCAGCAGTTACTCGACACAGGGGGTAGATGGCTACACCTTC.

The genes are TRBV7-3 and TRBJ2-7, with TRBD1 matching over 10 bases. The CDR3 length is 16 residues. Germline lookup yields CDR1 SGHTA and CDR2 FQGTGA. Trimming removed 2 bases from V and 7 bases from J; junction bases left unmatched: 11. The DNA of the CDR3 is TGTGCCAGCAGCTTAGCCCCCATGGACAGGGGGTCGGAGCAGTACTTC. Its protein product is CASSLAPMDRGSEQYF. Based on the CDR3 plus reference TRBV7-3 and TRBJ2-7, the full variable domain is GAGVSQTPSNKVTEKGKYVELRCDPISGHTALYWYRQSLGQGPEFLIYFQGTGAADDSGLPNDRFFAVRPEGSVSTLKIQRTERGDSAVYLCASSLAPMDRGSEQYFGPGTRLTVT.

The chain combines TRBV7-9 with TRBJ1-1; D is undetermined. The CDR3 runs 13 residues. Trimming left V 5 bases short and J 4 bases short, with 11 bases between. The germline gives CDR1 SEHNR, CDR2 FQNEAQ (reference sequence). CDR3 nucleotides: TGTGCCAGCAGCAGGACTCCGGGCACTGAAGCTTTCTTT. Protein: CASSRTPGTEAFF.

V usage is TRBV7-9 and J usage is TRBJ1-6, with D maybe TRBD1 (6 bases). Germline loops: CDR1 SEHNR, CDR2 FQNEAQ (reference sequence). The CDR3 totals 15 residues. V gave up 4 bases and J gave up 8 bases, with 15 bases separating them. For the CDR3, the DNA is TGTGCCAGCAGCTCCCTTGGGGGGGCCGATTCACCCCTCCACTTT. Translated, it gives CASSSLGGADSPLHF. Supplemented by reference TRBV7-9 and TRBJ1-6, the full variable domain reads DTGVSQNPRHKITKRGQNVTFRCDPISEHNRLYWYRQTLGQGPEFLTYFQNEAQLEKSRLLSDRFSAERPKGSFSTLEIQRTEQGDSAMYLCASSSLGGADSPLHFGNGTRLTVT.

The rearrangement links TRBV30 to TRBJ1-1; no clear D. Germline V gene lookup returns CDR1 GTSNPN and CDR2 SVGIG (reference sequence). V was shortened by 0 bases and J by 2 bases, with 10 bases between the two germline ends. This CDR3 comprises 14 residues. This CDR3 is CAWSVATANTEAFF. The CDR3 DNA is TGTGCCTGGAGTGTGGCTACAGCAAACACTGAAGCTTTCTTT.

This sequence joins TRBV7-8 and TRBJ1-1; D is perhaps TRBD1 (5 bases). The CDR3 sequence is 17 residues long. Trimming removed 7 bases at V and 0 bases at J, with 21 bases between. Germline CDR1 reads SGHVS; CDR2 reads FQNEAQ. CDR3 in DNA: TGTGCCAGCATCGATCTCGGGGGGGGAGGACTGAACACTGAAGCTTTCTTT. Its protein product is CASIDLGGGGLNTEAFF.

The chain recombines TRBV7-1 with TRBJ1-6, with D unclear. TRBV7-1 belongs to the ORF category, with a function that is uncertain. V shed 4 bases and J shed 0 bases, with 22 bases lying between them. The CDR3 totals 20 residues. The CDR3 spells CASSLRPIYQESSYNSPLHF. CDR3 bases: TGTGCCAGCAGCTTAAGGCCGATTTACCAGGAAAGCTCCTATAATTCACCCCTCCACTTT.

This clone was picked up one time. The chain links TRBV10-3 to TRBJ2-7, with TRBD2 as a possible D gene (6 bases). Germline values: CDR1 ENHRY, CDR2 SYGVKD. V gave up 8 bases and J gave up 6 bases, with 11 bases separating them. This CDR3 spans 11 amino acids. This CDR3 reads CAIGGTPEQYF. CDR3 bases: TGTGCCATCGGCGGGACTCCCGAGCAGTACTTC.

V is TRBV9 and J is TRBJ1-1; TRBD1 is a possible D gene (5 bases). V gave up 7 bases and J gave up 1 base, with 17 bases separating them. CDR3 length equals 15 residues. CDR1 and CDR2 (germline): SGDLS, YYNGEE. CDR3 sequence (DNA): TGTGCCAGCTCAGACCCCCCGACAGCGAACACTGAAGCTTTCTTT. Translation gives CASSDPPTANTEAFF.

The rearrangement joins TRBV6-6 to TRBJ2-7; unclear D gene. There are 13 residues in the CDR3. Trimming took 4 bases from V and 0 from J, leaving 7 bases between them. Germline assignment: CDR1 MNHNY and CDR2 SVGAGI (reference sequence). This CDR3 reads CASSLSLSYEQYF. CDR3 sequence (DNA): TGTGCCAGCAGTTTATCACTCTCCTACGAGCAGTACTTC.

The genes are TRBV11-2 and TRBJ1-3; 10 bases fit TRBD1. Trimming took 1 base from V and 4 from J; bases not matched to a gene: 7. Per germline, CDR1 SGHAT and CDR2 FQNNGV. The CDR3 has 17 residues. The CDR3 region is CASSLAPTGGPGNTIYF. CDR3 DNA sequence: TGTGCCAGCAGCTTAGCGCCGACAGGGGGCCCCGGAAACACCATATATTTT.

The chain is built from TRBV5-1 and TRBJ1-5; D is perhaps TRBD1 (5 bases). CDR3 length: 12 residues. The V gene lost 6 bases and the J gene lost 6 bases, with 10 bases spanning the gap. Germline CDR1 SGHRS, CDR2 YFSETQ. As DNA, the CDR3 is TGCGCCAGCATGAAGGGGTTTCAGCCCCAGCATTTT. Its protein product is CASMKGFQPQHF.

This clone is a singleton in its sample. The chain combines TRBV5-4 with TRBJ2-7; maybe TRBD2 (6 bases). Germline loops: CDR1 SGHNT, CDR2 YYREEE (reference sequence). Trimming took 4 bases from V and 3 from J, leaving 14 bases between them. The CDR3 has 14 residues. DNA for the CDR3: TGTGCCAGCAGCATCCGGGACTTTAACTACGAGCAGTACTTC. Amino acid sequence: CASSIRDFNYEQYF.

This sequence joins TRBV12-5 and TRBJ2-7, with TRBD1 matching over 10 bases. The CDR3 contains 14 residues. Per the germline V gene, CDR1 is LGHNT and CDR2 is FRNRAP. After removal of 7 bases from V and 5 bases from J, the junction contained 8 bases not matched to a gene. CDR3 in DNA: TGTGCTAGTGCCCTCGGACAGGGGGTCCACGAGCAGTACTTC. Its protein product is CASALGQGVHEQYF.

The CDR3, as DNA: TGCGCCAGCAGCTTGGGAGTGACATCCCCTGGGGCCAACGTCCTGACTTTC. Translated: CASSLGVTSPGANVLTF. The chain has TRBV5-1 and TRBJ2-6; D is unresolved. Germline V gene sequence: CDR1 SGHRS, CDR2 YFSETQ. This CDR3 contains 17 residues. The germline V and J ends were trimmed by 0 bases and 2 bases, with 12 bases remaining between them.

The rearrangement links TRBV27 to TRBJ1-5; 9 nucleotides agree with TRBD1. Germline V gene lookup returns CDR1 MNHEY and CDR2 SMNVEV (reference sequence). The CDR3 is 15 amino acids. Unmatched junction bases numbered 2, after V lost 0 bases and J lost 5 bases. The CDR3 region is CASSLSGQGHQPQHF. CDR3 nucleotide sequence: TGTGCCAGCAGTTTATCGGGACAGGGTCATCAGCCCCAGCATTTT.

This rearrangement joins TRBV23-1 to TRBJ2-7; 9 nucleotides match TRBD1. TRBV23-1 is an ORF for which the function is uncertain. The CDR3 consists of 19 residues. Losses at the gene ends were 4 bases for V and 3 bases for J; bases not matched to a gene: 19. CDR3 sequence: CASSRRGEILGQGNYEQYF. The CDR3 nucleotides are TGCGCCAGCAGTCGGAGGGGGGAGATTCTGGGACAGGGAAACTACGAGCAGTACTTC.